This T cell receptor beta chain came from a study of siplizumab effects on memory and regulatory T cells. Germline assignment: CDR1 SGDLS and CDR2 YYNGEE. The length of the CDR3 is 15 residues. The ends were cut back, 4 bases at V and 4 bases at J, with 18 bases in the middle. Each sample yielded roughly 92,000 assayed TCR templates. Profiled with immunoSEQ multiplex PCR; TCRdb holds only in-frame clones, not every one. The sample includes 75,000 to 100,000 clones, just under 95% of them seen just once. On this clone itself: Its antigen is currently unknown.

Notes on the study in general: Naive T cells appeared more varied than memory cells and looked like key alloresponse contributors. Some alloreactive sequences were traceable to unstimulated CD4+ memory cells, and siplizumab significantly reduced them. A minor share of alloreactive clones matched unstimulated subsets.

Sequenced input: non-Treg CD4+ T cells sorted from blood. The chain is built from TRBV9 and TRBJ2-7; D may be TRBD1 (6 bases). The receptor's source is a human donor in good health. The CDR3 sequence is CASSNRAGTRYEQYF. For the CDR3, the DNA is TGTGCCAGCAGCAACCGGGCCGGGACACGTTACGAGCAGTACTTC.